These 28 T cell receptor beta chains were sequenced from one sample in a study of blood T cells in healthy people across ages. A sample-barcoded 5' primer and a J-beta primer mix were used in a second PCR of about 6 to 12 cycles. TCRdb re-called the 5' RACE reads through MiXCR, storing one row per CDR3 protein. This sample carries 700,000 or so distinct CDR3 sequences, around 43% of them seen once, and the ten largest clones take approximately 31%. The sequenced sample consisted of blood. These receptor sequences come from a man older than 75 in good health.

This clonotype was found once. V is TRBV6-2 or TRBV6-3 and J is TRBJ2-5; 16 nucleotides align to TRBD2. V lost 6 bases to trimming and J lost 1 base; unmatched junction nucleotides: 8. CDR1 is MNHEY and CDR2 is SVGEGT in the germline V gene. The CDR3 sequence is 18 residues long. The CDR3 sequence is CASSLGGTSGGAQETQYF. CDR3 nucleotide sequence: TGTGCCAGCAGCCTAGGAGGGACTAGCGGGGGGGCCCAAGAGACCCAGTACTTC.

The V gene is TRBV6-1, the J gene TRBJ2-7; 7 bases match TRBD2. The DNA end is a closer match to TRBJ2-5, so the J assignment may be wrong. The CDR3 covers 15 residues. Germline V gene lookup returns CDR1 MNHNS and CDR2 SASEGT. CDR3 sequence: CASSEVGLVQETQYF. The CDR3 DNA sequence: TGTGCCAGCAGTGAAGTAGGACTAGTGCAAGAGACCCAGTACTTC.

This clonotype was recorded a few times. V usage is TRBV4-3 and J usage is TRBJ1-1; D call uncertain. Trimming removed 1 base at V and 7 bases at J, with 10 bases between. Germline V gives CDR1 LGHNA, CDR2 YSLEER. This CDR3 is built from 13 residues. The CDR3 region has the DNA TGCGCCAGCAGCCAAGGGACGCCCGTTGAAGCTTTCTTT. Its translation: CASSQGTPVEAFF.

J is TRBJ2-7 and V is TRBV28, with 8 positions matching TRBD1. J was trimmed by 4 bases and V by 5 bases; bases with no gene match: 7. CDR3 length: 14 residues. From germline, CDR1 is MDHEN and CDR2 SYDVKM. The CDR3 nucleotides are TGTGCCAGCAGTCAGCCCAGGGGGCGATACGAGCAGTACTTC. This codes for CASSQPRGRYEQYF.

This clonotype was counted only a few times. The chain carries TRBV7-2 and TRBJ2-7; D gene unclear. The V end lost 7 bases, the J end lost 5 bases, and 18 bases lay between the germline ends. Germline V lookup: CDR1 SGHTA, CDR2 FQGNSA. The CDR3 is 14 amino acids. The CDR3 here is CASTTGGIVHEQYF. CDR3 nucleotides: TGTGCCAGCACTACCGGTGGAATAGTCCACGAGCAGTACTTC.

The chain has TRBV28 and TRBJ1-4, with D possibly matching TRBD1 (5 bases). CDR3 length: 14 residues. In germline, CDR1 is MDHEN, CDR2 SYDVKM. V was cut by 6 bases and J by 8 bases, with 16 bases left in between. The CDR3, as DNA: TGTGCCAGCAGGAGGTTCGGGGGGAAGGAAAAACTGTTTTTT. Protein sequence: CASRRFGGKEKLFF.

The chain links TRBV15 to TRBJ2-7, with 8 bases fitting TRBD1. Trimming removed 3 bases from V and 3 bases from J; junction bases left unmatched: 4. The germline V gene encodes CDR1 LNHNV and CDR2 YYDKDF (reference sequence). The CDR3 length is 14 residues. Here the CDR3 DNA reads TGTGCCACCAGCAGCCGAGGACAGGGCTACGAGCAGTACTTC. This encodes CATSSRGQGYEQYF. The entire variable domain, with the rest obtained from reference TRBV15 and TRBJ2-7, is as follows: DAMVIQNPRYQVTQFGKPVTLSCSQTLNHNVMYWYQQKSSQAPKLLFHYYDKDFNNEADTPDNFQSRRPNTSFCFLDIRSPGLGDTAMYLCATSSRGQGYEQYFGPGTRLTVT.

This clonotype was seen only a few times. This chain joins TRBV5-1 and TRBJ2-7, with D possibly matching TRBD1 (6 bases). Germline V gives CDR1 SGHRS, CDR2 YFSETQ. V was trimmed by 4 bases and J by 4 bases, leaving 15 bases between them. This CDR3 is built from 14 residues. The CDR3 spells CASSLQTGRYEQYF. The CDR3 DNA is TGCGCCAGCAGCCTGCAGACAGGCCGATACGAGCAGTACTTC.

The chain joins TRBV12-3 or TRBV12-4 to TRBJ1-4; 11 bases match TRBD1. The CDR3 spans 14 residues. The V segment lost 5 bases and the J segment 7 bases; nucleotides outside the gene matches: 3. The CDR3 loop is CASSGTGGTEKLFF. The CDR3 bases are TGTGCCAGCAGTGGGACAGGGGGGACTGAAAAACTGTTTTTT.

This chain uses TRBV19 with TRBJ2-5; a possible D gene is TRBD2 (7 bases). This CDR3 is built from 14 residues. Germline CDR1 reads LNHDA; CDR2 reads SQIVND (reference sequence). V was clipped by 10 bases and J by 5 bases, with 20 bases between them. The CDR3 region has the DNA TGTGCCACCCGGGGGGCTAGCCGGTTGGAGACCCAGTACTTC. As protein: CATRGASRLETQYF. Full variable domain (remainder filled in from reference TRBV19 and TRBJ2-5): DGGITQSPKYLFRKEGQNVTLSCEQNLNHDAMYWYRQDPGQGLRLIYYSQIVNDFQKGDIAEGYSVSREKKESFPLTVTSAQKNPTAFYLCATRGASRLETQYFGPGTRLLVL.

CDR3 bases: TGTGCCAGCAGCGCCGGACAACTAAGGGGCGAGCAGTACTTC. This encodes CASSAGQLRGEQYF. The V call is TRBV6-2 or TRBV6-3, the J call TRBJ2-7, with D perhaps TRBD1 (5 bases). The CDR3 sequence is 14 residues long. Germline CDR1 is MNHEY and CDR2 is SVGEGT. Trimming cost V 6 bases and J 6 bases, with 18 bases left between them.

The CDR3 sequence is CASRRQTSYEQYF. The CDR3 nucleotides read TGTGCCAGCAGACGACAGACATCCTACGAGCAGTACTTC. The gene calls are TRBV27 and TRBJ2-4, with TRBD1 as a possible D gene (5 bases). The J call may be in error: the DNA end matches TRBJ2-7 better. The CDR3 has 13 residues. Per the germline V gene, CDR1 is MNHEY and CDR2 is SMNVEV (reference sequence).

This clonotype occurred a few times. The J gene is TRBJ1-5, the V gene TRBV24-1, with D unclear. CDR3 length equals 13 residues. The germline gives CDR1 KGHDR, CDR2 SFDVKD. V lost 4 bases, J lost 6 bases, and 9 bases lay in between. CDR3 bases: TGTGCCACCAGTGAGGTCGGCACTCAGCCCCAGCATTTT. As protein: CATSEVGTQPQHF.

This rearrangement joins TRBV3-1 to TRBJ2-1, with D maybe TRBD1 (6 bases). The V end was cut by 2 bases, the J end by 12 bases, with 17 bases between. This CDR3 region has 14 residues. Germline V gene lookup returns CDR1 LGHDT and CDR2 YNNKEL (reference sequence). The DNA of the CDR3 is TGTGCCAGCAGCCAATCCGGGGAGCCGACAGGGCAGTTCTTC. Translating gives CASSQSGEPTGQFF.

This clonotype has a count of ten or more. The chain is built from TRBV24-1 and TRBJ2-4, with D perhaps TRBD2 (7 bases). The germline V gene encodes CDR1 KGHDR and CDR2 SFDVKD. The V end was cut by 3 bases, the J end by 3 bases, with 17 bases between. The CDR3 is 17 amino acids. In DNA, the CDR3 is TGTGCCACCAGTGATGGGGGGGGGGGCGCAGGCAAAAACATTCAGTACTTC. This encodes CATSDGGGGAGKNIQYF.

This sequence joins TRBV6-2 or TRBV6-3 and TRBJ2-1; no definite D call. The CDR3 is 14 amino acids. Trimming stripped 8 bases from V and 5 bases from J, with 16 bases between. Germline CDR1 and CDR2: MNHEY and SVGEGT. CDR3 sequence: CASSLRLGNNEQFF. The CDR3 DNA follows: TGTGCCAGCTCCCTCCGGTTGGGTAACAATGAGCAGTTCTTC.

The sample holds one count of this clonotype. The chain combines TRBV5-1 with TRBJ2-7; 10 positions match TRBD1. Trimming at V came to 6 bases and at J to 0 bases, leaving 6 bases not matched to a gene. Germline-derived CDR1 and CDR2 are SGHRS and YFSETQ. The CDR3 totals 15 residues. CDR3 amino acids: CASTWGTGDSYEQYF. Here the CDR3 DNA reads TGCGCCAGCACGTGGGGGACAGGGGACTCCTACGAGCAGTACTTC.

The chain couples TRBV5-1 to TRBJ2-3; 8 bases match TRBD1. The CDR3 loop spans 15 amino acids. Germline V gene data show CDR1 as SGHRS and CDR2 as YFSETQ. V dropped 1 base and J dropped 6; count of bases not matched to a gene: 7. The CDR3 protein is CASSLLQGGMDTQYF. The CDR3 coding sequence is TGCGCCAGCAGCTTGCTACAGGGGGGTATGGATACGCAGTATTTT.

DNA of the CDR3: TGCAGTGCTACCAGGGACTTCTGGGGGGATACGCAGTATTTT. Its translation is CSATRDFWGDTQYF. The rearrangement uses TRBV20-1 and TRBJ2-3; tentatively, D is TRBD2 (6 bases). The CDR3 consists of 14 residues. Germline values: CDR1 DFQATT, CDR2 SNEGSKA (reference sequence). Trimming pared 4 bases from V and 6 bases from J, leaving 17 bases between.

The CDR3 protein is CASSHNFAYEQYF. In DNA, the CDR3 is TGTGCCAGCAGTCACAACTTTGCCTACGAGCAGTACTTC. The rearrangement joins TRBV6-2 or TRBV6-3 to TRBJ2-7; D is unclear. The V end lost 5 bases, the J end lost 2 bases, and 10 bases lay between the germline ends. This CDR3 contains 13 residues. Germline assignment: CDR1 MNHEY and CDR2 SVGEGT.

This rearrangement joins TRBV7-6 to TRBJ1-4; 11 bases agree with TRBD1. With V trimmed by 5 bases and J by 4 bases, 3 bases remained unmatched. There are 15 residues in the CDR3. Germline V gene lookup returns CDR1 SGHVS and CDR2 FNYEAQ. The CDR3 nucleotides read TGTGCCAGCAGCGCCGGGACAGGGGGTAATGAAAAACTGTTTTTT. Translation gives CASSAGTGGNEKLFF.

The CDR3 sequence is CASSQGRASADTQYF. In nucleotides, the CDR3 is TGTGCCAGCAGCCAGGGACGAGCGAGTGCAGATACGCAGTATTTT. The chain employs TRBV21-1 and TRBJ2-3; the table assigns TRBD2, which was not confirmed against the DNA. TRBV21-1 is termed a pseudogene. This CDR3 contains 15 residues.

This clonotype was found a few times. The CDR3: CASSLRTLTDTQYF. The CDR3 region has the DNA TGCGCCAGCAGCCTCCGGACACTCACAGATACGCAGTATTTT. This chain joins TRBV4-3 and TRBJ2-3; D perhaps matches TRBD1 (5 bases). Per germline, CDR1 LGHNA and CDR2 YSLEER. V was pared by 4 bases and J by 2 bases, with 10 bases between. The CDR3 runs to 14 residues.

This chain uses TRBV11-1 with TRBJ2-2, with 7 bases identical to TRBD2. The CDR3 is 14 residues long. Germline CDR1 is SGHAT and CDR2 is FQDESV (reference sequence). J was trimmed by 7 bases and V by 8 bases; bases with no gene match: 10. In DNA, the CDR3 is TGTGCCAGCGGTCGGCGGGAGCGGAACGGGGAGCTGTTTTTT. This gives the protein CASGRRERNGELFF.

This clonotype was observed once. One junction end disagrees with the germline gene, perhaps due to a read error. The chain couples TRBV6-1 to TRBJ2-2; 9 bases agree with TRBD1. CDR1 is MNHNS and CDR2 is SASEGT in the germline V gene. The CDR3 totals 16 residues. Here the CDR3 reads CASTETGGWETGELFF. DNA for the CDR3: TGTGCCAGCACTGAAACAGGGGGCTGGGAGACCGGGGAGCTGTTTTTT.

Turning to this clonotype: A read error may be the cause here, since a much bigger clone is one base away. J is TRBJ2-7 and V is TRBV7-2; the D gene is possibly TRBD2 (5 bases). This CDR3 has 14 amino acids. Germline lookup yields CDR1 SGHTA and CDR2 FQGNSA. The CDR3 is CVSGKPGSLHEQYF. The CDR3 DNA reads TGTGTCAGCGGTAAGCCAGGCAGTCTACACGAGCAGTACTTC.

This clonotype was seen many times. DNA of the CDR3: TGTGCCAGCAGCCAAGATGCGAGCGGGGTCTACGAGCAGTACTTC. Its protein product is CASSQDASGVYEQYF. The rearrangement uses TRBV3-1 and TRBJ2-7; 7 positions match TRBD2. V was pared by 0 bases and J by 3 bases, with 5 bases of the junction left unmatched. Germline values: CDR1 LGHDT, CDR2 YNNKEL (reference sequence). CDR3 size: 15 residues.

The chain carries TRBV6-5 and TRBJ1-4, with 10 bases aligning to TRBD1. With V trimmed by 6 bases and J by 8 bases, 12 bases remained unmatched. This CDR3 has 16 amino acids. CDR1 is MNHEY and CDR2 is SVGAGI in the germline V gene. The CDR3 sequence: CASSRPAGTGVEKLFF. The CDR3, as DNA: TGTGCCAGCAGCCGACCTGCCGGGACAGGGGTAGAAAAACTGTTTTTT.